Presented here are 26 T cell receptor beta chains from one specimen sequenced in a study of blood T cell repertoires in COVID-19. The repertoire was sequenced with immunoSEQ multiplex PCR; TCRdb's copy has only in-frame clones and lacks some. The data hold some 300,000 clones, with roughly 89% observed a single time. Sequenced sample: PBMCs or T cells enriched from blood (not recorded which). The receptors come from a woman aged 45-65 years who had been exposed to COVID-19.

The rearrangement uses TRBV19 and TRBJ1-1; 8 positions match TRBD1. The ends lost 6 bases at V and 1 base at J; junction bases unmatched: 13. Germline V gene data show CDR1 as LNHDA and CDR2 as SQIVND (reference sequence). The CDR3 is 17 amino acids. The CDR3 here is CASSFFLSGTGNTEAFF. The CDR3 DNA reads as TGTGCCAGTAGCTTCTTTTTATCCGGGACAGGGAACACTGAAGCTTTCTTT.

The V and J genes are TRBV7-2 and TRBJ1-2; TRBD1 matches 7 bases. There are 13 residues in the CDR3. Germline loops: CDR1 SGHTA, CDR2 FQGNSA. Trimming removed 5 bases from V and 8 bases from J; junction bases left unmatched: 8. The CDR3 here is CASSIDRAGGYTF. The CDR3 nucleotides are TGTGCCAGCAGCATAGACAGGGCAGGAGGCTACACCTTC.

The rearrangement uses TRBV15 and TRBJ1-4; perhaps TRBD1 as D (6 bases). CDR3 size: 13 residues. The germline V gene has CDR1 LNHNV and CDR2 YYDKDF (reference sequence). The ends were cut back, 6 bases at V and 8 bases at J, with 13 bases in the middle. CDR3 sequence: CATSDRPAEKLFF. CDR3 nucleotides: TGTGCCACCAGTGACAGGCCGGCAGAAAAACTGTTTTTT.

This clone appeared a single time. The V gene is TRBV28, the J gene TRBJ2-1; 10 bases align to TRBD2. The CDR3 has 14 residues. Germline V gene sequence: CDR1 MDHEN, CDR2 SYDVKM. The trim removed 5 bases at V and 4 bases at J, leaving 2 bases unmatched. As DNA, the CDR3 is TGTGCCAGCAGTCCGACTAGCGGGTACAATGAGCAGTTCTTC. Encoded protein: CASSPTSGYNEQFF.

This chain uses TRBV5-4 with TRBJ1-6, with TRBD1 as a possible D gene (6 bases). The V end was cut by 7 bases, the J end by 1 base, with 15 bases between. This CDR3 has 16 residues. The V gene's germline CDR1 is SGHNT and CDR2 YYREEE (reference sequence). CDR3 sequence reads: CASRHKQGSYNSPLHF. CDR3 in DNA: TGTGCCAGCCGACACAAACAGGGATCCTATAATTCACCCCTCCACTTT.

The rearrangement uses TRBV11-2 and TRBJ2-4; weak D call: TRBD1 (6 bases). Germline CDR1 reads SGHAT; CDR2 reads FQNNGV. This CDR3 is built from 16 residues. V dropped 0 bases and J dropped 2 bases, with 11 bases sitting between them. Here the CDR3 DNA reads TGTGCCAGCAGCTTAGATCAGCAGGGGCCCAAAAACATTCAGTACTTC. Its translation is CASSLDQQGPKNIQYF.

The CDR3 sequence is CASRDPREVWSPLHF. The CDR3 region has the DNA TGCGCCAGCAGGGACCCCAGGGAGGTATGGTCACCCCTCCACTTT. This sequence joins TRBV4-1 and TRBJ1-6, with a possible D match to TRBD1 (5 bases). CDR3 length: 15 residues. Germline V CDR1 and CDR2: MGHRA, YSYEKL. V lost 6 bases to trimming and J lost 10 bases, with 19 bases between them.

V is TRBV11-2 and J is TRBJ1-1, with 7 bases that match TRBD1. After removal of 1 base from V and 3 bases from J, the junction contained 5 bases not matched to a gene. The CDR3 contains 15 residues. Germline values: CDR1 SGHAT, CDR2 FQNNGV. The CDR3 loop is CASSLGSGGYTEAFF. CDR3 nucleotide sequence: TGTGCCAGCAGCTTAGGGTCAGGGGGGTACACTGAAGCTTTCTTT.

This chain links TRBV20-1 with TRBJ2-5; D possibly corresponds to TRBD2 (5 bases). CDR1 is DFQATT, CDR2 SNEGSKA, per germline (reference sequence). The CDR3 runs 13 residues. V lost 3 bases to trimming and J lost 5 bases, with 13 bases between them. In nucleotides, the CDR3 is TGCAGTGCTAGTCTTCCGGGAAGGGAGACCCAGTACTTC. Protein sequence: CSASLPGRETQYF.

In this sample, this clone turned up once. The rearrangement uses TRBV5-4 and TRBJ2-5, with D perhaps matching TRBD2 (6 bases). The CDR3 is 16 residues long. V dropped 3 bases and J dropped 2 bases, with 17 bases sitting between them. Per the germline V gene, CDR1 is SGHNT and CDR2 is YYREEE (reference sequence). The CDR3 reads CASSWAGTGPQETQYF. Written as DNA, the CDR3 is TGTGCCAGCAGCTGGGCCGGGACTGGACCACAAGAGACCCAGTACTTC.

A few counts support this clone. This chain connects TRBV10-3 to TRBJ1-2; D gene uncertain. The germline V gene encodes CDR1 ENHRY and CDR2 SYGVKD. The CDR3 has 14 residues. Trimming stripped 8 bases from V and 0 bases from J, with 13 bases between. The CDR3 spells CAIAIDGSNYGYTF. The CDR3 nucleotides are TGTGCCATCGCTATAGATGGTTCTAACTATGGCTACACCTTC.

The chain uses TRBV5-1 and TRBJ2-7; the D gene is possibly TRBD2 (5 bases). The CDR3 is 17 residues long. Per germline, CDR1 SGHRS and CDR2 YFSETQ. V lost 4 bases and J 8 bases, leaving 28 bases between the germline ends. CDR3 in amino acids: CASSPGLVLAGPKQQYF. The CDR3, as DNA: TGCGCCAGCAGCCCAGGACTTGTTTTGGCAGGCCCTAAACAGCAGTACTTC.

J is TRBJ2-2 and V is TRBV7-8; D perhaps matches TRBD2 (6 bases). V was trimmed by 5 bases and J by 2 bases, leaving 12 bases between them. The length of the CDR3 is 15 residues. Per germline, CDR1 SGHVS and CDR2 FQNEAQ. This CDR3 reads CASSKTGRNTGELFF. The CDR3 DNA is TGTGCCAGCAGCAAAACCGGGAGAAACACCGGGGAGCTGTTTTTT.

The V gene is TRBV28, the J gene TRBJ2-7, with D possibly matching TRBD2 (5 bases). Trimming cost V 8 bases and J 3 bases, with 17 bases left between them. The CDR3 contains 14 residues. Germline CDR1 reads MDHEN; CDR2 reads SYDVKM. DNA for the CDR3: TGTGCCAGCCGCCCGACCCCAGACTACTACGAGCAGTACTTC. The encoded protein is CASRPTPDYYEQYF.

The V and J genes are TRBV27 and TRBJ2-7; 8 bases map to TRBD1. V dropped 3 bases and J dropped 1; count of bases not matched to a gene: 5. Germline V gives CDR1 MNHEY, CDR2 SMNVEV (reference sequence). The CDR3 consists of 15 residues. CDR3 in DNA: TGTGCCAGCAGTTTGGGCAGGGGGCCATCCTACGAGCAGTACTTC. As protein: CASSLGRGPSYEQYF.

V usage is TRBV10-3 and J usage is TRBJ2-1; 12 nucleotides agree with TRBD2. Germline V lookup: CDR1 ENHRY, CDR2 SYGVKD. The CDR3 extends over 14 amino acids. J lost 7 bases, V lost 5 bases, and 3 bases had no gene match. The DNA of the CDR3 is TGTGCCATCAGTCCTAGCGGGGGGGCTAATGAGCAGTTCTTC. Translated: CAISPSGGANEQFF.

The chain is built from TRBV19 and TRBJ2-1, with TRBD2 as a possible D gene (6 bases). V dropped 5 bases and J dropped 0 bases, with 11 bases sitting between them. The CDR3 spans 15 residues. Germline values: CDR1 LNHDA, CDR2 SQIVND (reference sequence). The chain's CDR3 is CASSLAGNSYNEQFF. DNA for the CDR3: TGTGCCAGTAGTTTGGCGGGAAACTCCTACAATGAGCAGTTCTTC.

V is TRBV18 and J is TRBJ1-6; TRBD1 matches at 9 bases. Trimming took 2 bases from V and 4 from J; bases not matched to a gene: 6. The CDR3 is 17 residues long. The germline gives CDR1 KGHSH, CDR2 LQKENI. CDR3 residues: CASSPGGTGQYNSPLHF. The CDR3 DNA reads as TGTGCCAGCTCACCAGGGGGGACAGGGCAATATAATTCACCCCTCCACTTT.

The CDR3 reads CATSRPDSYEQYF. The CDR3 nucleotides are TGTGCCACCAGCAGACCCGACAGCTACGAGCAGTACTTC. The chain links TRBV15 to TRBJ2-7; the D gene is possibly TRBD1 (5 bases). The CDR3 has 13 residues. The V gene's germline CDR1 is LNHNV and CDR2 YYDKDF (reference sequence). V lost 2 bases, J lost 3 bases, and 8 bases lay in between.

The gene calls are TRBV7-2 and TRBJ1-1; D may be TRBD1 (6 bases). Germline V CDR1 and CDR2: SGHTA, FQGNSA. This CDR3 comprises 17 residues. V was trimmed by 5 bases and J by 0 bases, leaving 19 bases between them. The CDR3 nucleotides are TGTGCCAGCAGCGCAAGTTCCAGGGGACCTATGAACACTGAAGCTTTCTTT. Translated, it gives CASSASSRGPMNTEAFF.

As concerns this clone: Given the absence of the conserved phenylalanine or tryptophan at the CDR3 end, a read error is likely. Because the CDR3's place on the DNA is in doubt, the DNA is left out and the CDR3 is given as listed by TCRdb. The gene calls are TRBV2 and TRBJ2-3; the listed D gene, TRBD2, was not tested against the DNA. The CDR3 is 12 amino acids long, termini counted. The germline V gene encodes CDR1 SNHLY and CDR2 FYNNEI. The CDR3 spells CASSEHPGLAGG.

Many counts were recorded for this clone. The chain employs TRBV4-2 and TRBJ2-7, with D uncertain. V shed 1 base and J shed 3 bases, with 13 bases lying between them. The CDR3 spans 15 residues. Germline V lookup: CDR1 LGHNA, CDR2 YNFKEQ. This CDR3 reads CASSQAVTPFYEQYF. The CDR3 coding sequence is TGTGCCAGCAGCCAAGCTGTGACACCCTTCTACGAGCAGTACTTC.

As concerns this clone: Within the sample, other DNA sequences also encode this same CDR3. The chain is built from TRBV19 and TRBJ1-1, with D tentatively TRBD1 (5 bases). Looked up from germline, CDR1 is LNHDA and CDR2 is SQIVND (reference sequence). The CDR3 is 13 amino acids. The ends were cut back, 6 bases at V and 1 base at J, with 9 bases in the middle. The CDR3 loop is CASSLTGNTEAFF. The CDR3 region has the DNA TGTGCCAGTAGCCTAACAGGGAACACTGAAGCTTTCTTT.

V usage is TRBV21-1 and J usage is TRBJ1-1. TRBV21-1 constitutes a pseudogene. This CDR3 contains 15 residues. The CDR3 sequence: CASSLGVGENTEAFF. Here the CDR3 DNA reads TGTGCCAGCAGCCTAGGTGTCGGTGAGAACACTGAAGCTTTCTTT.

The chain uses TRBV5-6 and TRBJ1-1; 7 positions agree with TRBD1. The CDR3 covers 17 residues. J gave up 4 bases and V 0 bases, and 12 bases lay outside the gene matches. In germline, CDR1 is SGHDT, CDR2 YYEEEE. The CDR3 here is CASSLEGAESWGTEAFF. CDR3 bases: TGTGCCAGCAGCTTGGAGGGGGCTGAGTCTTGGGGCACTGAAGCTTTCTTT.

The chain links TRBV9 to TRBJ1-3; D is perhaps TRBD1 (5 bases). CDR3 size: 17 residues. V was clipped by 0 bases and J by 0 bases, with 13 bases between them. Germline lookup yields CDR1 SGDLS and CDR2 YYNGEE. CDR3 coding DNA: TGTGCCAGCAGCGTAGAGGCCGGGGGGTCCTCTGGAAACACCATATATTTT. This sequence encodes CASSVEAGGSSGNTIYF. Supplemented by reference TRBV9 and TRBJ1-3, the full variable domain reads DSGVTQTPKHLITATGQRVTLRCSPRSGDLSVYWYQQSLDQGLQFLIQYYNGEERAKGNILERFSAQQFPDLHSELNLSSLELGDSALYFCASSVEAGGSSGNTIYFGEGSWLTVV.